The 25 T cell receptor beta chains presented below share a single source sample, sequenced in a study of cytomegalovirus exposure and HLA in healthy donors. 13 Jbeta primers and 60 Vbeta primers were used for the PCR. TCRdb's table, derived via immunoSEQ multiplex PCR, lists solely in-frame clones and lacks some. This sample has 150,000 or so clones; more than 60% occur once, and the top ten carry more than 9%. The specimen was PBMCs. The receptor source for this set is a man aged 25-40 years in good health and CMV-seropositive.

The chain uses TRBV6-1 and TRBJ1-5, with TRBD1 matching 9 bases. CDR1 is MNHNS, CDR2 SASEGT, per germline. V shed 4 bases and J 5 bases; nucleotides not matched to a gene: 9. The CDR3 runs 16 residues. The CDR3 DNA follows: TGTGCCAGCAGTGTTAGCGGGACAGGGTCGCATCAGCCCCAGCATTTT. It yields the protein CASSVSGTGSHQPQHF.

The chain is built from TRBV10-1 and TRBJ2-1; unclear D gene. Germline CDR1 reads WNHNN; CDR2 reads SYGVQD (reference sequence). Trimming shortened V by 0 bases and J by 6 bases, and 21 bases separated the two germline ends. The CDR3 is 18 residues long. The CDR3 DNA is TGCGCCAGCAGTGAGTCCCAGCCTAGTTACCCAATGGGCAATGAGCAGTTCTTC. This sequence encodes CASSESQPSYPMGNEQFF.

In this sample, this clone turned up a few times. The chain has TRBV6-1 and TRBJ2-5, with a tentative D call TRBD2 (5 bases). Per germline, CDR1 MNHNS and CDR2 SASEGT. This CDR3 has 14 amino acids. Trimming cost V 4 bases and J 1 base, with 10 bases left between them. CDR3 protein: CASSGLLSQETQYF. Written as DNA, the CDR3 is TGTGCCAGCAGTGGACTACTTAGCCAAGAGACCCAGTACTTC.

The rearrangement uses TRBV7-8 and TRBJ2-1; D perhaps matches TRBD2 (5 bases). CDR3 length: 13 residues. V shed 4 bases and J shed 5 bases, with 9 bases lying between them. CDR1 and CDR2 from the germline V gene are SGHVS and FQNEAQ. CDR3 sequence reads: CASSSRTDNEQFF. In DNA, the CDR3 is TGTGCCAGCAGCTCACGGACTGACAATGAGCAGTTCTTC.

The chain joins TRBV19 to TRBJ2-1, with D tentatively TRBD1 (5 bases). The CDR3 extends over 15 amino acids. Germline V gene lookup returns CDR1 LNHDA and CDR2 SQIVND (reference sequence). V lost 7 bases, J lost 9 bases, and 22 bases lay in between. CDR3 bases: TGTGCCAGTACCACAGGAGTTGGTACCTGGGTTGAGCAGTTCTTC. It translates to CASTTGVGTWVEQFF.

This clone has just a few counts. The chain is built from TRBV7-3 and TRBJ2-1, with D maybe TRBD2 (6 bases). Germline V lookup: CDR1 SGHTA, CDR2 FQGTGA. Trimming took 5 bases from V and 6 from J, leaving 17 bases between them. The CDR3 is 15 amino acids. In nucleotides, the CDR3 is TGTGCCAGCAGCCCGACTAGTGTAGCAGGCAATGAGCAGTTCTTC. Translating it yields CASSPTSVAGNEQFF.

This clone turned up a few times. The chain combines TRBV5-1 with TRBJ2-1; D gene unclear. The CDR3 is 12 amino acids. Trimming removed 5 bases from V and 4 bases from J, with 7 bases in between. Germline V CDR1 and CDR2: SGHRS, YFSETQ. The CDR3 DNA is TGCGCCAGCAGACTCGTTTACAATGAGCAGTTCTTC. It codes for CASRLVYNEQFF.

The genes are TRBV4-1 and TRBJ2-7; weak D call: TRBD1 (6 bases). V was pared by 1 base and J by 4 bases, with 17 bases between. Germline values: CDR1 MGHRA, CDR2 YSYEKL. The CDR3 contains 16 residues. The CDR3 DNA sequence: TGCGCCAGCAGCCAAGGATCCTCGGGACATATTTACGAGCAGTACTTC. Residues: CASSQGSSGHIYEQYF.

The V and J genes are TRBV10-1 and TRBJ2-1, with a possible D match to TRBD1 (5 bases). CDR3 length equals 16 residues. Germline CDR1 and CDR2: WNHNN and SYGVQD (reference sequence). Trimming cost V 3 bases and J 0 bases, with 12 bases left between them. As DNA, the CDR3 is TGCGCCAGCAGTGACGTGACAGCCAGCTCCTACAATGAGCAGTTCTTC. Protein sequence: CASSDVTASSYNEQFF.

The V gene is TRBV19, the J gene TRBJ2-1; D is uncertain. The germline gives CDR1 LNHDA, CDR2 SQIVND (reference sequence). V was cut by 3 bases and J by 3 bases, with 6 bases left in between. This CDR3 has 13 amino acids. Written as DNA, the CDR3 is TGTGCCAGTAGTATCCCAGGCTACAATGAGCAGTTCTTC. The encoded protein is CASSIPGYNEQFF.

In nucleotides, the CDR3 is TGTGCCAGCAGCTTAGCGCGGCGAGAGCAGTTCTTC. Residues: CASSLARREQFF. The chain recombines TRBV7-6 with TRBJ2-1; D not certain. Trimming stripped 0 bases from V and 10 bases from J, with 7 bases between. Germline assignment: CDR1 SGHVS and CDR2 FNYEAQ. This CDR3 comprises 12 residues.

The chain is built from TRBV7-8 and TRBJ2-1; TRBD1 is a possible D gene (7 bases). Germline loops: CDR1 SGHVS, CDR2 FQNEAQ. The V end was cut by 2 bases, the J end by 1 base, with 21 bases between. This CDR3 has 19 residues. This CDR3 reads CASSLKPLGSGGSYNEQFF. Written as DNA, the CDR3 is TGTGCCAGCAGCTTAAAGCCCCTAGGGTCAGGGGGGTCCTACAATGAGCAGTTCTTC. The whole variable domain, filled in from reference TRBV7-8 and TRBJ2-1, reads GAGVSQSPRYKVAKRGQDVALRCDPISGHVSLFWYQQALGQGPEFLTYFQNEAQLDKSGLPSDRFFAERPEGSVSTLKIQRTQQEDSAVYLCASSLKPLGSGGSYNEQFFGPGTRLTVL.

This clone was seen only once. This chain uses TRBV19 with TRBJ2-7, with TRBD1 matching over 7 bases. The CDR3 contains 14 residues. The germline gives CDR1 LNHDA, CDR2 SQIVND (reference sequence). V trimming: 4 bases; J trimming: 5 bases; junction bases outside the gene matches: 8. CDR3 residues: CASSSFDRVHEQYF. CDR3 coding DNA: TGTGCCAGTAGTAGCTTTGACAGGGTCCACGAGCAGTACTTC. The full variable domain, in which reference TRBV19 and TRBJ2-7 provide the parts outside the CDR3, is DGGITQSPKYLFRKEGQNVTLSCEQNLNHDAMYWYRQDPGQGLRLIYYSQIVNDFQKGDIAEGYSVSREKKESFPLTVTSAQKNPTAFYLCASSSFDRVHEQYFGPGTRLTVT.

The chain carries TRBV6-6 and TRBJ2-5; 7 bases map to TRBD2. The closer fit of TRBJ2-7 to the DNA end suggests the J call may be wrong. This CDR3 region has 14 residues. Per germline, CDR1 MNHNY and CDR2 SVGAGI (reference sequence). The chain's CDR3 is CASSYASGAYEQYF. In DNA form, the CDR3 reads TGTGCCAGCAGTTACGCTAGCGGCGCCTACGAGCAGTACTTC.

The chain links TRBV7-8 to TRBJ2-1, with no clear D. CDR3 length: 15 amino acids. V lost 5 bases and J lost 7, with 18 bases in between. The germline CDR1 and CDR2 sequences are SGHVS and FQNEAQ. The CDR3 sequence is CASSPIILGRNEQFF. DNA for the CDR3: TGTGCCAGCAGCCCTATTATTCTCGGTAGAAATGAGCAGTTCTTC.

The J gene is TRBJ2-5, the V gene TRBV6-1; 9 bases are a match to TRBD1. The assigned J gene may be wrong: the sequence end matches TRBJ2-7 better. The CDR3 sequence is 13 residues long. CDR1 is MNHNS, CDR2 SASEGT, per germline. CDR3 sequence: CATVSGQGYEQYF. The CDR3 nucleotides read TGTGCCACCGTCTCGGGACAGGGTTACGAGCAGTACTTC.

The rearrangement uses TRBV7-9 and TRBJ2-7; D unresolved. Germline CDR1 SEHNR, CDR2 FQNEAQ (reference sequence). V dropped 0 bases and J dropped 2 bases, with 11 bases sitting between them. The CDR3 is made up of 15 amino acids. The CDR3 nucleotides are TGTGCCAGCAGCTTAGCTCTTGCAGTCCCCTACGAGCAGTACTTC. Residues: CASSLALAVPYEQYF. The variable domain in full, completed from reference TRBV7-9 and TRBJ2-7, reads DTGVSQNPRHKITKRGQNVTFRCDPISEHNRLYWYRQTLGQGPEFLTYFQNEAQLEKSRLLSDRFSAERPKGSFSTLEIQRTEQGDSAMYLCASSLALAVPYEQYFGPGTRLTVT.

This clone turned up a few times. The chain employs TRBV19 and TRBJ1-4, with TRBD1 matching 8 bases. Germline-derived CDR1 and CDR2 are LNHDA and SQIVND (reference sequence). Losses at the gene ends were 6 bases for V and 4 bases for J; bases not matched to a gene: 4. CDR3 length equals 14 residues. Here the CDR3 DNA reads TGTGCCAGTAGCAAGGGACAGGATAATGAAAAACTGTTTTTT. Amino acid sequence: CASSKGQDNEKLFF.

The sample holds a few counts of this clone. The genes are TRBV27 and TRBJ2-5; 8 bases map to TRBD2. From germline, CDR1 is MNHEY and CDR2 SMNVEV (reference sequence). The V gene end was trimmed by 5 bases and the J gene end by 4 bases; junction bases not matched to a gene: 9. The CDR3 runs 15 residues. The CDR3 DNA follows: TGTGCCAGCAGTACGCGGACTAGCTTCAGAGAGACCCAGTACTTC. Translation gives CASSTRTSFRETQYF.

This sequence joins TRBV12-5 and TRBJ1-1; 7 bases are shared with TRBD1. CDR3 length: 19 amino acids. V was pared by 3 bases and J by 0 bases, with 16 bases of the junction left unmatched. Germline V CDR1 and CDR2: LGHNT, FRNRAP. The CDR3 nucleotides read TGTGCTAGTGGTTTAGATTCTTCTGAGGGACAGAACATGAACACTGAAGCTTTCTTT. It codes for CASGLDSSEGQNMNTEAFF.

There are a few counts of this clone. CDR3 amino acids: CSALGDGYTF. The CDR3 nucleotides read TGCAGTGCTTTGGGAGATGGCTACACCTTC. The rearrangement links TRBV20-1 to TRBJ1-2; unclear D gene. The CDR3 covers 10 residues. The V gene's germline CDR1 is DFQATT and CDR2 SNEGSKA (reference sequence). The ends were cut back, 5 bases at V and 6 bases at J, with 7 bases in the middle.

The J gene is TRBJ1-5, the V gene TRBV2; no reliable D call. The V end lost 6 bases, the J end lost 7 bases, and 7 bases lay between the germline ends. Germline V gives CDR1 SNHLY, CDR2 FYNNEI. This CDR3 region has 11 residues. CDR3 DNA sequence: TGTGCCAGCAGGGGAGAACAGCCCCAGCATTTT. This codes for CASRGEQPQHF.

This clone came up a few times. The chain uses TRBV28 and TRBJ2-7; D is unresolved. The CDR3 contains 14 residues. V lost 5 bases and J 3 bases, leaving 14 bases between the germline ends. Germline lookup yields CDR1 MDHEN and CDR2 SYDVKM. The CDR3: CASSKPKSGYEQYF. CDR3 sequence (DNA): TGTGCCAGCAGTAAACCCAAGTCAGGCTACGAGCAGTACTTC.

The chain uses TRBV7-3 and TRBJ2-2; D uncertain. Germline CDR1 SGHTA, CDR2 FQGTGA. This CDR3 has 13 amino acids. Between the trimmed V and J ends, which lost 5 bases and 6 bases, there was a span of 10 bases. CDR3 in DNA: TGTGCCAGCAGCCCAGGTCCCGCCGGGGAGCTGTTTTTT. As protein: CASSPGPAGELFF.

The chain recombines TRBV19 with TRBJ1-5, with a weak D call TRBD1 (6 bases). The CDR3 is 14 residues long. Trimming shortened V by 6 bases and J by 5 bases, and 14 bases separated the two germline ends. The V gene's germline CDR1 is LNHDA and CDR2 SQIVND (reference sequence). Here the CDR3 reads CASSWGQAYQPQHF. Written as DNA, the CDR3 is TGTGCCAGTAGCTGGGGACAAGCCTATCAGCCCCAGCATTTT.